One and the same sample provided the 28 T cell receptor beta chains below, sequenced in a study of blood T cell repertoires in COVID-19. Profiling relied on immunoSEQ multiplex PCR, and the TCRdb table lists in-frame clones only, not all of them. The data show 20,000 to 30,000 clones, approximately 92% seen once. Material for sequencing was peripheral blood. The receptors derive from a human donor in a cohort sampled during active COVID-19.

The CDR3 bases are TGCGCCAGCAGCGAGGGGGCAGGAAATAGTTACAATGAGCAGTTCTTC. Translation: CASSEGAGNSYNEQFF. V and J are TRBV5-1 and TRBJ2-1; 7 bases map to TRBD1. In germline, CDR1 is SGHRS, CDR2 YFSETQ. The CDR3 length is 16 residues. The trim removed 4 bases at V and 4 bases at J, leaving 11 bases unmatched.

The V and J genes are TRBV6-4 and TRBJ2-1; D is undetermined. The CDR3 spans 12 residues. Germline loops: CDR1 MRHNA, CDR2 SNTAGT. V dropped 2 bases and J dropped 6 bases, with 5 bases sitting between them. Written as DNA, the CDR3 is TGTGCCAGCAGTGACCTCAGCAATGAGCAGTTCTTC. The encoded protein is CASSDLSNEQFF.

The chain links TRBV6-5 to TRBJ2-3, with D unresolved. From germline, CDR1 is MNHEY and CDR2 SVGAGI. The CDR3 consists of 13 residues. V was trimmed by 0 bases and J by 5 bases, leaving 6 bases between them. The CDR3 spells CASSYSHKDTQYF. CDR3 nucleotides: TGTGCCAGCAGTTACTCGCACAAAGATACGCAGTATTTT.

The chain is built from TRBV4-2 and TRBJ1-2; a weak D match, TRBD1 (6 bases). The CDR3 runs 16 residues. The V end was cut by 0 bases, the J end by 1 base, with 12 bases between. Germline V lookup: CDR1 LGHNA, CDR2 YNFKEQ. The CDR3 protein is CASSQETGTNNYGYTF. CDR3 in DNA: TGTGCCAGCAGCCAAGAGACCGGGACAAATAACTATGGCTACACCTTC.

The chain carries TRBV2 and TRBJ2-7, with 7 bases identical to TRBD2. The junction had 5 bases not matched to a gene; V was cut back by 1 base and J by 2 bases. Germline CDR1 is SNHLY and CDR2 is FYNNEI. This CDR3 region has 15 residues. DNA for the CDR3: TGTGCCAGCAGTGAAGAGGGTGGGGGGGCCTACGAGCAGTACTTC. Protein sequence: CASSEEGGGAYEQYF.

This clone was observed a single time. The chain carries TRBV4-3 and TRBJ1-6; 7 bases map to TRBD1. The V gene's germline CDR1 is LGHNA and CDR2 YSLEER. V was clipped by 3 bases and J by 9 bases; unmatched bases: 11. The CDR3 sequence is 16 residues long. CDR3 bases: TGCGCCAGCAGCCAGGAATGGACAGGCTTAGGTTCACCCCTCCACTTT. Translation gives CASSQEWTGLGSPLHF.

The J gene is TRBJ2-1, the V gene TRBV11-3; 9 positions match TRBD2. Germline values: CDR1 SGHNT, CDR2 YENEEA. The CDR3 has 15 amino acids. The trim removed 4 bases at V and 4 bases at J, leaving 5 bases unmatched. The CDR3 region has the DNA TGTGCCAGCAGCTCCAGGACTAGCGTGTACAATGAGCAGTTCTTC. It codes for CASSSRTSVYNEQFF.

This clone has a handful of counts. The CDR3 DNA reads TGTGCCTGGAGTGGGGTAGGAGGCAATCAGCCCCAGCATTTT. This encodes CAWSGVGGNQPQHF. J is TRBJ1-5 and V is TRBV30, with unresolved D. Trimming removed 1 base from V and 2 bases from J, with 9 bases in between. This CDR3 is built from 14 residues. Per germline, CDR1 GTSNPN and CDR2 SVGIG (reference sequence).

The chain joins TRBV3-1 (or the pseudogene TRBV3-2) to TRBJ2-7, with 9 bases matching TRBD2. Germline CDR1 LGHDT, CDR2 YNNKEL (reference sequence). The CDR3 loop spans 15 amino acids. V was clipped by 5 bases and J by 4 bases; unmatched bases: 9. The CDR3 reads CASSAPGTSLYEQYF. Here the CDR3 DNA reads TGTGCCAGCAGCGCCCCCGGGACTAGCTTGTACGAGCAGTACTTC.

The CDR3 protein is CASSSGQGAAGNTIYF. CDR3 in DNA: TGTGCCAGCAGCTCGGGACAGGGGGCGGCGGGAAACACCATATATTTT. The chain has TRBV5-4 and TRBJ1-3; 12 nucleotides match TRBD1. Germline V gene data show CDR1 as SGHNT and CDR2 as YYREEE (reference sequence). The V and J ends lost 3 bases and 4 bases, in that order; junction bases with no gene match: 5. This CDR3 region has 16 residues.

V usage is TRBV6-5 and J usage is TRBJ2-3, with unresolved D. Germline V gene sequence: CDR1 MNHEY, CDR2 SVGAGI. Deletions cut 2 bases from V and 1 base from J, with 7 bases between. The CDR3 loop spans 14 amino acids. CDR3 coding DNA: TGTGCCAGCAGTTACGACGCGGGCACAGATACGCAGTATTTT. Its translation: CASSYDAGTDTQYF.

The chain couples TRBV2 to TRBJ2-3; TRBD1 is a possible D gene (5 bases). V was trimmed by 7 bases and J by 0 bases, leaving 11 bases between them. The CDR3 consists of 14 residues. Germline CDR1 and CDR2: SNHLY and FYNNEI. CDR3 DNA sequence: TGTGCCAGCACGCGACAGCCAAGCACAGATACGCAGTATTTT. Translation gives CASTRQPSTDTQYF. The variable domain in full, with the rest retrieved from reference TRBV2 and TRBJ2-3, is EPEVTQTPSHQVTQMGQEVILRCVPISNHLYFYWYRQILGQKVEFLVSFYNNEISEKSEIFDDQFSVERPDGSNFTLKIRSTKLEDSAMYFCASTRQPSTDTQYFGPGTRLTVL.

The chain couples TRBV11-3 to TRBJ2-7; TRBD2 might be the D (6 bases). V was shortened by 3 bases and J by 0 bases, with 6 bases between the two germline ends. This CDR3 comprises 13 residues. Germline-derived CDR1 and CDR2 are SGHNT and YENEEA. The DNA of the CDR3 is TGTGCCAGCAGCTTGGGGGGCTCCTACGAGCAGTACTTC. Encoded protein: CASSLGGSYEQYF.

The CDR3 loop is CASSPRADRGSSNQPQHF. CDR3 DNA: TGCGCCAGCAGCCCAAGGGCGGACAGAGGAAGTAGCAATCAGCCCCAGCATTTT. The rearrangement joins TRBV23-1 to TRBJ1-5, with D perhaps matching TRBD1 (6 bases). TRBV23-1 is an ORF; its function is uncertain. The CDR3 sequence is 18 residues long. V was clipped by 6 bases and J by 0 bases, with 21 bases between them.

The chain uses TRBV27 and TRBJ1-6, with 7 bases fitting TRBD1. After removal of 4 bases from V and 1 base from J, the junction contained 13 bases not matched to a gene. This CDR3 has 19 amino acids. In germline, CDR1 is MNHEY, CDR2 SMNVEV (reference sequence). This chain's CDR3 is CASSWGAPGGSSYNSPLHF. The CDR3 DNA follows: TGTGCCAGCAGTTGGGGGGCCCCAGGGGGGAGTTCCTATAATTCACCCCTCCACTTT.

This chain connects TRBV4-3 to TRBJ1-1; D gene uncertain. The CDR3 loop spans 15 amino acids. Germline V gives CDR1 LGHNA, CDR2 YSLEER. V lost 5 bases and J 0 bases, leaving 13 bases between the germline ends. CDR3 sequence reads: CASSAWAEMNTEAFF. The CDR3 DNA reads TGCGCCAGCAGCGCTTGGGCAGAGATGAACACTGAAGCTTTCTTT.

V gene TRBV6-1 combines with J gene TRBJ2-7; TRBD1 matches 10 bases. This CDR3 spans 17 amino acids. The trim removed 2 bases at V and 9 bases at J, leaving 16 bases unmatched. Germline V gives CDR1 MNHNS, CDR2 SASEGT. CDR3 sequence: CASSEPGQGSPTIVQYF. The CDR3 DNA is TGTGCCAGCAGTGAACCGGGACAGGGGTCGCCTACAATTGTGCAGTACTTC.

The chain uses TRBV2 and TRBJ1-1; D is uncertain. V lost 6 bases to trimming and J lost 4 bases, with 12 bases between them. CDR1 and CDR2 from the germline V gene are SNHLY and FYNNEI. This CDR3 spans 13 amino acids. The CDR3 DNA follows: TGTGCCAGCAGGGGAGGGTTAGGCACTGAAGCTTTCTTT. It encodes CASRGGLGTEAFF. Drawing the rest from reference TRBV2 and TRBJ1-1, the complete variable domain is EPEVTQTPSHQVTQMGQEVILRCVPISNHLYFYWYRQILGQKVEFLVSFYNNEISEKSEIFDDQFSVERPDGSNFTLKIRSTKLEDSAMYFCASRGGLGTEAFFGQGTRLTVV.

The sample holds a few counts of this clone. The genes are TRBV3-1 (or the pseudogene TRBV3-2) and TRBJ2-5; 12 bases agree with TRBD2. This CDR3 spans 16 amino acids. V shed 4 bases and J 5 bases; nucleotides not matched to a gene: 8. In germline, CDR1 is LGHDT, CDR2 YNNKEL (reference sequence). CDR3 loop: CASSLRTSGMSETQYF. Here the CDR3 DNA reads TGTGCCAGCAGCCTCAGGACTAGCGGGATGTCGGAGACCCAGTACTTC.

The chain uses TRBV20-1 and TRBJ1-2; the match to TRBD1 covers 8 bases. The length of the CDR3 is 11 residues. V lost 6 bases to trimming and J lost 6 bases; unmatched junction nucleotides: 3. Looked up from germline, CDR1 is DFQATT and CDR2 is SNEGSKA (reference sequence). CDR3 bases: TGCAGTGCCCAGACAGGGGATGGCTACACCTTC. This translates into CSAQTGDGYTF.

V gene TRBV27 combines with J gene TRBJ1-2; TRBD1 might be the D (6 bases). The germline V and J ends were trimmed by 1 base and 0 bases, with 12 bases remaining between them. The CDR3 is 16 amino acids. Looked up from germline, CDR1 is MNHEY and CDR2 is SMNVEV (reference sequence). Here the CDR3 DNA reads TGTGCCAGCAGTTTATTAGGGGACAAAGCTAACTATGGCTACACCTTC. Translated: CASSLLGDKANYGYTF.

The chain employs TRBV19 and TRBJ2-1, with a weak D call TRBD1 (6 bases). V lost 4 bases, J lost 3 bases, and 10 bases lay in between. Germline CDR1 LNHDA, CDR2 SQIVND (reference sequence). The CDR3 consists of 14 residues. The CDR3 DNA reads TGTGCCAGTAGTACAGGGGTGCGCTACAATGAGCAGTTCTTC. Protein: CASSTGVRYNEQFF.

This clone was counted once. This rearrangement joins TRBV2 to TRBJ2-1, with D maybe TRBD2 (5 bases). CDR1 and CDR2 (germline): SNHLY, FYNNEI. The CDR3 is 13 amino acids. The V end lost 4 bases, the J end lost 6 bases, and 10 bases lay between the germline ends. DNA of the CDR3: TGTGCCAGCAGTGGCAGAGCGGTCAATGAGCAGTTCTTC. As protein: CASSGRAVNEQFF. Filled out from reference TRBV2 and TRBJ2-1, the complete variable domain reads EPEVTQTPSHQVTQMGQEVILRCVPISNHLYFYWYRQILGQKVEFLVSFYNNEISEKSEIFDDQFSVERPDGSNFTLKIRSTKLEDSAMYFCASSGRAVNEQFFGPGTRLTVL.

The CDR3 DNA follows: TGCGCCAGCAGCCAAGCCTCCGGGACAAAGAACACCGGGGAGCTGTTTTTT. Its translation is CASSQASGTKNTGELFF. This chain joins TRBV4-1 and TRBJ2-2; D possibly corresponds to TRBD1 (6 bases). Trimming took 1 base from V and 1 from J, leaving 13 bases between them. The CDR3 loop spans 17 amino acids. Germline V lookup: CDR1 MGHRA, CDR2 YSYEKL.

This sequence joins TRBV4-1 and TRBJ2-7, with 8 bases lining up with TRBD1. Germline V gives CDR1 MGHRA, CDR2 YSYEKL. The CDR3 runs to 15 residues. V lost 1 base and J lost 4; bases outside the gene matches: 6. This CDR3 reads CASSQVPDREYEQYF. CDR3 DNA sequence: TGCGCCAGCAGCCAAGTTCCGGACAGGGAGTACGAGCAGTACTTC.

The V and J genes are TRBV5-8 and TRBJ2-5; tentative D call: TRBD2 (7 bases). The germline V and J ends were trimmed by 2 bases and 9 bases, with 20 bases remaining between them. The CDR3 extends over 15 amino acids. Germline V CDR1 and CDR2: SGHTS, YDEGEE. The DNA for the CDR3 is TGTGCCAGCAGCTTTACGGCGACAGGTCGGGGGGCCCAGTACTTC. Encoded protein: CASSFTATGRGAQYF.

This sequence joins TRBV2 and TRBJ2-2; 11 bases line up with TRBD2. The CDR3 extends over 15 amino acids. The germline V gene has CDR1 SNHLY and CDR2 FYNNEI. Trimming cost V 5 bases and J 5 bases; bases outside gene matches: 4. CDR3 amino acids: CASSLAGGGTGELFF. CDR3 bases: TGTGCCAGCAGTCTAGCGGGAGGCGGGACCGGGGAGCTGTTTTTT.

The V call is TRBV19, the J call TRBJ2-5, with TRBD2 matching 14 bases. The germline V gene encodes CDR1 LNHDA and CDR2 SQIVND (reference sequence). With V trimmed by 3 bases and J by 1 base, 13 bases remained unmatched. The CDR3 runs to 20 residues. CDR3 sequence: CASSMKAGGTSGGVQETQYF. CDR3 in DNA: TGTGCCAGTAGTATGAAGGCCGGGGGGACTAGCGGGGGAGTCCAAGAGACCCAGTACTTC.